This is a list of T cell receptor beta chains from one sample in a study of T-cell reconstitution after alpha-beta-depleted transplantation in children. A single record per CDR3 protein comes from TCRdb applying MiXCR to the PCR reads. The table has 330,000 or so distinct CDR3 sequences, around 7.1% seen once. The sample in question was peripheral blood, obtained 360 days after TCRalphabeta/CD19-depleted stem cell transplant. These receptors all come from a female patient aged 2-15 years who had a stem cell transplant for Fanconi anemia, so the T cells may come from the graft donor. Both conserved end residues are part of each CDR3. A D gene is named only where the DNA matches it firmly. The size entry is marked missing in some rows and otherwise reads once, few, many or a size class.

size: many; V: TRBV29-1; length: 13; D: -; J: TRBJ2-3; CDR3: CSATGEYTDTQYF; DNA: TGCAGCGCCACCGGGGAGTACACAGATACGCAGTATTTT
size: many; V: TRBV29-1; length: 10; D: -; J: TRBJ2-3; CDR3: CSVGEDTQYF; DNA: TGCAGCGTTGGGGAAGATACGCAGTATTTT
size: -; V: TRBV4-2; length: 14; D: -; J: TRBJ2-1; CDR3: CARGPGLALVEQFF; DNA: TGTGCCAGGGGCCCGGGGCTCGCGTTGGTTGAGCAGTTCTTC
size: many; V: TRBV10-3; length: 14; D: -; J: TRBJ2-1; CDR3: CAISDRISYNEQFF; DNA: TGTGCCATCAGTGACAGGATTTCCTACAATGAGCAGTTCTTC
size: -; V: TRBV7-2; length: 15; D: -; J: TRBJ1-2; CDR3: CASSVGSEGVYGYTF; DNA: TGTGCCAGCAGTGTTGGTTCAGAAGGCGTCTATGGCTACACCTTC
size: many; V: TRBV29-1; length: 13; D: TRBD1; J: TRBJ2-5; CDR3: CSAVQGARETQYF; DNA: TGCAGCGCCGTGCAGGGGGCTAGGGAGACCCAGTACTTC
size: few; V: TRBV29-1; length: 12; D: -; J: TRBJ1-1; CDR3: CSVEGFGEGLTF; DNA: TGCAGCGTTGAAGGGTTCGGGGAAGGTCTCACCTTT
size: -; V: TRBV19; length: 14; D: -; J: TRBJ1-2; CDR3: CASSEGGRLYGYTF; DNA: TGTGCCAGTAGTGAGGGCGGGAGACTCTATGGCTACACCTTC
size: many; V: TRBV7-6; length: 14; D: -; J: TRBJ2-2; CDR3: CASSLIMAAGELFF; DNA: TGTGCCAGCAGCTTAATAATGGCGGCCGGGGAGCTGTTTTTT
size: many; V: TRBV12-3/TRBV12-4; length: 13; D: -; J: TRBJ2-7; CDR3: CASSPQGGYEQYF; DNA: TGTGCCAGCAGTCCCCAGGGGGGGTACGAGCAGTACTTC
size: many; V: TRBV6-1; length: 18; D: TRBD2; J: TRBJ2-3; CDR3: CASSEALSGGPSTDTQYF; DNA: TGTGCCAGCAGTGAAGCGCTTAGCGGGGGGCCTAGCACAGATACGCAGTATTTT